This passage covers 30 T cell receptor beta chains from one sample sequenced in a study of early T cells in non-severe SARS-CoV-2 infection. TCRdb reprocessed the 5' RACE reads via MiXCR and lists one record per CDR3 protein. The table shows roughly 42,000 distinct CDR3 sequences, with more than 10% occurring only once. The sample consisted of whole blood. These TCRs come from an adult who was a healthcare worker with PCR-confirmed SARS-CoV-2 infection or an uninfected control (not recorded which).

V usage is TRBV18 and J usage is TRBJ2-7; no definite D call. Trimming shortened V by 9 bases and J by 6 bases, and 9 bases separated the two germline ends. This CDR3 is 10 amino acids long. Germline CDR1 and CDR2: KGHSH and LQKENI. CDR3 nucleotides: TGTGCCAGATGGGGTCTCGAGCAGTACTTC. Its translation is CARWGLEQYF.

This chain links TRBV12-3 or TRBV12-4 with TRBJ1-2; unclear D gene. The CDR3 is 12 residues long. V gave up 6 bases and J gave up 4 bases, with 9 bases separating them. CDR3 loop: CASRPHLYGYTF. The DNA for the CDR3 is TGTGCCAGCAGGCCCCATCTCTATGGCTACACCTTC.

This clonotype has more than one count but fewer than ten. This chain links TRBV29-1 with TRBJ1-1; D call uncertain. Germline CDR1 SQVTM, CDR2 ANQGSEA. Trimming shortened V by 0 bases and J by 6 bases, and 8 bases separated the two germline ends. The CDR3 sequence is 12 residues long. Here the CDR3 reads CSVEEATPEAFF. CDR3 coding DNA: TGCAGCGTTGAAGAGGCAACGCCTGAAGCTTTCTTT.

V and J are TRBV5-1 and TRBJ2-2; no reliable D call. This CDR3 has 12 residues. With 0 bases removed from V and 9 bases from J, the gap between germline ends came to 6 bases. Germline CDR1 and CDR2: SGHRS and YFSETQ. CDR3 DNA sequence: TGCGCCAGCAGCTTGGCCTACCGGGAGCTGTTTTTT. Translated: CASSLAYRELFF.

This clonotype has more than one count but fewer than ten. The chain carries TRBV5-1 and TRBJ1-1; the match to TRBD1 covers 11 bases. With 0 bases clipped from V and 5 bases from J, the junction kept 6 bases outside the gene matches. Germline loops: CDR1 SGHRS, CDR2 YFSETQ. The CDR3 sequence is 16 residues long. The chain's CDR3 is CASSLASGTGGTEAFF. CDR3 nucleotide sequence: TGCGCCAGCAGCTTGGCCTCCGGGACAGGGGGTACTGAAGCTTTCTTT.

This clonotype has a count of ten or more. The V gene is TRBV5-6, the J gene TRBJ2-3, with a weak D call TRBD1 (7 bases). Germline V lookup: CDR1 SGHDT, CDR2 YYEEEE. V was cut by 0 bases and J by 8 bases, with 10 bases left in between. The CDR3 loop spans 13 amino acids. CDR3 residues: CASSLGQGGTQYF. The CDR3 nucleotides read TGTGCCAGCAGCTTGGGGCAGGGGGGTACGCAGTATTTT.

This clonotype was counted only a few times. The CDR3: CASSLGGTGGSDTQYF. CDR3 nucleotides: TGTGCCAGCAGTTTAGGGGGGACAGGGGGCTCAGATACGCAGTATTTT. This sequence joins TRBV28 and TRBJ2-3; TRBD1 agrees at 12 bases. V dropped 2 bases and J dropped 4; count of bases not matched to a gene: 4. There are 16 residues in the CDR3. Germline V gene data show CDR1 as MDHEN and CDR2 as SYDVKM.

This chain connects TRBV3-1 to TRBJ2-1; 7 bases map to TRBD2. V shed 4 bases and J 2 bases; nucleotides not matched to a gene: 14. The V gene's germline CDR1 is LGHDT and CDR2 YNNKEL (reference sequence). The CDR3 spans 18 residues. CDR3 nucleotides: TGTGCCAGCAGCCGAAATCATTTTGGGACTACAGCCTACAATGAGCAGTTCTTC. Protein: CASSRNHFGTTAYNEQFF.

V usage is TRBV18 and J usage is TRBJ2-5, with D perhaps matching TRBD1 or TRBD2 (5 bases each). CDR1 is KGHSH and CDR2 is LQKENI in the germline V gene. The CDR3 has 13 amino acids. Trimming removed 3 bases from V and 3 bases from J, with 8 bases in between. The CDR3 DNA is TGTGCCAGCTCACCCGGGACGGAAGAGACCCAGTACTTC. Translated, it gives CASSPGTEETQYF.

This clonotype has more than one count but fewer than ten. The CDR3 loop is CATNPNPGANVLTF. The CDR3, as DNA: TGTGCCACAAACCCTAATCCGGGGGCCAACGTCCTGACTTTC. This rearrangement joins TRBV6-2 or TRBV6-3 to TRBJ2-6; D is ambiguous. The CDR3 consists of 14 residues. V was cut by 10 bases and J by 4 bases, with 14 bases left in between. Germline lookup yields CDR1 MNHEY and CDR2 SVGEGT.

The V call is TRBV28, the J call TRBJ1-1; possibly TRBD1 for D (5 bases). Trimming took off 4 bases at V and 3 bases at J, with 6 bases between the two ends. The CDR3 has 12 amino acids. Germline assignment: CDR1 MDHEN and CDR2 SYDVKM. The CDR3 here is CASSSRDTEAFF. CDR3 nucleotide sequence: TGTGCCAGCAGTTCCAGGGACACTGAAGCTTTCTTT.

The sample holds many counts of this clonotype. The rearrangement links TRBV2 to TRBJ2-2; D remains unclear. Trimming left V 5 bases short and J 9 bases short, with 7 bases between. In germline, CDR1 is SNHLY, CDR2 FYNNEI. This CDR3 spans 11 amino acids. CDR3 loop: CASSPLRELFF. The CDR3 nucleotides read TGTGCCAGCAGTCCTCTTAGGGAGCTGTTTTTT. Based on the CDR3 plus reference TRBV2 and TRBJ2-2, the full variable domain is EPEVTQTPSHQVTQMGQEVILRCVPISNHLYFYWYRQILGQKVEFLVSFYNNEISEKSEIFDDQFSVERPDGSNFTLKIRSTKLEDSAMYFCASSPLRELFFGEGSRLTVL.

The chain combines TRBV30 with TRBJ2-7; TRBD2 matches 11 bases. The J call is doubtful: the DNA matches TRBJ2-5 better. Germline-derived CDR1 and CDR2 are GTSNPN and SVGIG (reference sequence). This CDR3 contains 14 residues. CDR3 in amino acids: CAWKNSGTSGTQYF. The CDR3 DNA sequence: TGTGCCTGGAAAAACTCCGGGACTAGCGGGACCCAGTACTTC.

The sample holds many counts of this clonotype. The rearrangement links TRBV5-4 to TRBJ1-1; tentatively, D is TRBD1 (6 bases). The V end lost 3 bases, the J end lost 0 bases, and 15 bases lay between the germline ends. Looked up from germline, CDR1 is SGHNT and CDR2 is YYREEE (reference sequence). The length of the CDR3 is 16 residues. CDR3 region: CASSYGQKNLNTEAFF. The CDR3 coding sequence is TGTGCCAGCAGCTATGGACAGAAGAATTTGAACACTGAAGCTTTCTTT.

The J gene is TRBJ2-3, the V gene TRBV6-2 or TRBV6-3; a possible D gene is TRBD2 (6 bases). Trimming took off 10 bases at V and 4 bases at J, with 15 bases between the two ends. In germline, CDR1 is MNHEY, CDR2 SVGEGT. The CDR3 is made up of 13 amino acids. The CDR3 spells CATTIPGADTQYF. CDR3 coding DNA: TGTGCCACGACAATCCCGGGGGCAGATACGCAGTATTTT.

This clonotype was counted ten times or more. The rearrangement links TRBV6-4 to TRBJ2-7; TRBD2 agrees at 11 bases. Per germline, CDR1 MRHNA and CDR2 SNTAGT. The CDR3 contains 18 residues. V shed 0 bases, J shed 12 bases, and the junction held 19 bases outside the gene matches. The CDR3 region is CASSDSYPLSASGRMVYF. CDR3 DNA: TGTGCCAGCAGTGACTCCTACCCTTTATCGGCTAGCGGGAGGATGGTGTACTTC.

This clonotype was seen ten or more times. The chain uses TRBV20-1 and TRBJ1-2, with a weak D call TRBD1 (5 bases). Germline V gene lookup returns CDR1 DFQATT and CDR2 SNEGSKA (reference sequence). Between the trimmed V and J ends, which lost 0 bases and 5 bases, there was a span of 22 bases. This CDR3 region has 17 residues. The chain's CDR3 is CSARDPRAGGWDYGYTF. For the CDR3, the DNA is TGCAGTGCTAGAGATCCCCGGGCCGGGGGATGGGATTATGGCTACACCTTC.

This clonotype was seen more than once but under ten times. V gene TRBV7-2 combines with J gene TRBJ2-7, with D unresolved. The CDR3 covers 14 residues. The V end lost 1 base, the J end lost 1 base, and 8 bases lay between the germline ends. Germline CDR1 is SGHTA and CDR2 is FQGNSA. Here the CDR3 reads CASSLDVQSYEQYF. The CDR3 DNA follows: TGTGCCAGCAGCTTAGATGTTCAATCCTACGAGCAGTACTTC.

The rearrangement joins TRBV11-2 to TRBJ1-2, with 7 bases that match TRBD1. The CDR3 has 14 amino acids. CDR1 is SGHAT and CDR2 is FQNNGV in the germline V gene. Trimming removed 6 bases from V and 7 bases from J; junction bases left unmatched: 11. CDR3 protein: CASRPGGRPFGYTF. In DNA form, the CDR3 reads TGTGCCAGCAGACCAGGGGGTCGGCCTTTTGGCTACACCTTC.

This clonotype was seen more than once but under ten times. The rearrangement uses TRBV5-4 and TRBJ1-3, with D possibly TRBD1 on 5 matching bases. Germline CDR1 and CDR2: SGHNT and YYREEE (reference sequence). V was shortened by 1 base and J by 4 bases, with 6 bases between the two germline ends. CDR3 length: 13 amino acids. The CDR3 region is CASSLPGGNTIYF. CDR3 nucleotide sequence: TGTGCCAGCAGCTTGCCAGGGGGAAACACCATATATTTT.

The CDR3 region has the DNA TGTGCCAGTAGTATCCTCGGGACAGGGAACACCGGGGAGCTGTTTTTT. It is translated as CASSILGTGNTGELFF. The chain combines TRBV19 with TRBJ2-2; 8 bases agree with TRBD1. Germline lookup yields CDR1 LNHDA and CDR2 SQIVND (reference sequence). Trimming removed 3 bases from V and 1 base from J; junction bases left unmatched: 4. This CDR3 has 16 amino acids.

This clonotype was found many times. The gene calls are TRBV7-9 and TRBJ1-1; the D is unclear. Germline-derived CDR1 and CDR2 are SEHNR and FQNEAQ (reference sequence). The CDR3 has 14 residues. Trimming shortened V by 3 bases and J by 0 bases, and 8 bases separated the two germline ends. CDR3 sequence: CASSFPNMNTEAFF. The CDR3 DNA reads as TGTGCCAGCAGCTTTCCCAATATGAACACTGAAGCTTTCTTT.

This clonotype was counted ten times or more. The chain uses TRBV24-1 and TRBJ1-5; 8 nucleotides line up with TRBD1. This CDR3 is built from 16 residues. The germline CDR1 and CDR2 sequences are KGHDR and SFDVKD. V shed 4 bases, J shed 4 bases, and the junction held 8 bases outside the gene matches. CDR3 sequence reads: CATSDPRQGNNQPQHF. The CDR3 DNA reads TGTGCCACCAGTGACCCAAGACAGGGGAATAATCAGCCCCAGCATTTT.

J is TRBJ1-6 and V is TRBV4-1, with no clear D. This CDR3 is 13 amino acids long. Germline V gives CDR1 MGHRA, CDR2 YSYEKL. Trimming removed 3 bases at V and 7 bases at J, with 7 bases between. CDR3 in amino acids: CASSHFGNSPLHF. For the CDR3, the DNA is TGCGCCAGCAGCCATTTCGGGAATTCACCCCTCCACTTT.

This clonotype has a handful of counts. This chain links TRBV20-1 with TRBJ2-4; D is unresolved. This CDR3 is built from 15 residues. In germline, CDR1 is DFQATT, CDR2 SNEGSKA (reference sequence). V dropped 0 bases and J dropped 7 bases, with 16 bases sitting between them. The DNA of the CDR3 is TGCAGTGCTAGAGATGCATGGGGTCATGCGAACATTCAGTACTTC. This gives the protein CSARDAWGHANIQYF.

This clonotype was seen many times. The chain couples TRBV4-2 to TRBJ2-1; no firm D call. V was trimmed by 4 bases and J by 0 bases, leaving 16 bases between them. Germline V CDR1 and CDR2: LGHNA, YNFKEQ. CDR3 length: 17 amino acids. CDR3 region: CASSPTAGHGSYNEQFF. The DNA for the CDR3 is TGTGCCAGCAGCCCTACCGCTGGGCACGGCTCCTACAATGAGCAGTTCTTC.

This clonotype has more than one count but fewer than ten. The V gene is TRBV7-3, the J gene TRBJ2-1; D call uncertain. CDR1 is SGHTA and CDR2 is FQGTGA in the germline V gene. CDR3 length: 12 residues. V dropped 2 bases and J dropped 11 bases, with 10 bases sitting between them. The CDR3 bases are TGTGCCAGCAGCTTAGGTACCTCTAAGCAGTTCTTC. It translates to CASSLGTSKQFF.

This clonotype was detected many times. The chain carries TRBV10-3 and TRBJ2-1; TRBD1 might be the D (5 bases). The CDR3 has 13 residues. Germline CDR1 reads ENHRY; CDR2 reads SYGVKD. V lost 2 bases, J lost 7 bases, and 9 bases lay in between. The CDR3: CAISEAAGNEQFF. The CDR3 DNA sequence: TGTGCCATCAGTGAGGCGGCAGGGAATGAGCAGTTCTTC.

This clonotype came up a few times. This chain links TRBV6-2 or TRBV6-3 with TRBJ2-1, with D tentatively TRBD2 (5 bases). Germline assignment: CDR1 MNHEY and CDR2 SVGEGT. There are 17 residues in the CDR3. Deletions cut 6 bases from V and 0 bases from J, with 18 bases between. CDR3 amino acids: CASSPPVARSSYNEQFF. The CDR3 region has the DNA TGTGCCAGCAGCCCCCCGGTAGCGAGAAGCTCCTACAATGAGCAGTTCTTC.

This clonotype was seen a few times. CDR3 bases: TGTGCCAGCCGGACCGGCACCTACAATGAGCAGTTCTTC. This gives the protein CASRTGTYNEQFF. The J gene is TRBJ2-1, the V gene TRBV28; D not resolved. The V end was cut by 8 bases, the J end by 2 bases, with 10 bases between. The CDR3 extends over 13 amino acids. Germline V gene sequence: CDR1 MDHEN, CDR2 SYDVKM.